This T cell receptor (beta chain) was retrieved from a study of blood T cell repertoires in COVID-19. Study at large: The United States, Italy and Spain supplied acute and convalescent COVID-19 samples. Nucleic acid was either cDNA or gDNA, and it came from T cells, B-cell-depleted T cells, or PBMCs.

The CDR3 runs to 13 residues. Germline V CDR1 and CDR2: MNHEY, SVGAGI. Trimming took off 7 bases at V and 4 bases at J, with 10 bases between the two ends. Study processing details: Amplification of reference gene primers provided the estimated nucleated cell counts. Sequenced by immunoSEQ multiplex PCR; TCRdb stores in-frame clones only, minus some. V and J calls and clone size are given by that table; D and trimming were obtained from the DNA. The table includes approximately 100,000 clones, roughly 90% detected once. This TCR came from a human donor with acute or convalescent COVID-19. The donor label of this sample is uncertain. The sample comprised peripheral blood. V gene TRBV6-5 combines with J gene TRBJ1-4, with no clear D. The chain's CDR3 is CASKWAINEKLFF. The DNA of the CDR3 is TGTGCCAGCAAATGGGCGATTAATGAAAAACTGTTTTTT.